Listed below are T cell receptor beta chains from one sample, sequenced in a study of T-cell reconstitution after alpha-beta-depleted transplantation in children. TCRdb called the PCR reads again in MiXCR, with one record for every CDR3 protein. The sample includes a few hundred thousand distinct CDR3 sequences, over 25% of them seen just once. The input for sequencing was PBMCs, taken before TCRalphabeta/CD19-depleted stem cell transplant. These receptors all come from a boy younger than two with Wiskott-Aldrich syndrome, due to receive a stem cell transplant. The CDR3 runs from the conserved cysteine through the conserved F or W. D genes are given only for firm matches. Only part of the rows carry a size: once, few, many, or a class if the clone is expanded.

TRBV4-2	TRBJ2-3	TRBD1	NA	TGTGCCAGCAGCCATCAAGAGCCCGGACAGGGGTGGACAGATACGCAGTATTTT	CASSHQEPGQGWTDTQYF
TRBV20-1	TRBJ1-2	TRBD1	NA	TGCAGTGCTGGCGGGACAGGGGGTGGCTACACCTTC	CSAGGTGGGYTF
TRBV5-1	TRBJ2-3	TRBD1	few	TGCGCCAGCAGCTTGCAGCCTAGCAGGGGGACAGATACGCAGTATTTT	CASSLQPSRGTDTQYF
TRBV20-1	TRBJ2-1	NA	NA	TGCAGTGCTAGTCGGATCAATGAGCAGTTCTTC	CSASRINEQFF
TRBV10-3	TRBJ2-6	TRBD1	few	TGTGCCATCAGTGAGCCTACAGGGGCCGGGGCCAACGTCCTGACTTTC	CAISEPTGAGANVLTF
TRBV6-4	TRBJ2-2	TRBD1	NA	TGTGCCAGCAGCCCCGGGACAGGGGAAAGCGGGGAGCTGTTTTTT	CASSPGTGESGELFF
TRBV27	TRBJ2-7	NA	NA	TGTGCCAGCAGTCCGATGACAGGTGGCTACGAGCAGTACTTC	CASSPMTGGYEQYF
TRBV20-1	TRBJ1-5	NA	few	TGCAGTGCTAGAGAGTGGCCGGAAACGGGGGATCAGCCCCAGCATTTT	CSAREWPETGDQPQHF
TRBV20-1	TRBJ1-5	NA	NA	TGCAGTGCCGCTTTGGGAAGCAATCAGCCCCAGCATTTT	CSAALGSNQPQHF
TRBV20-1	TRBJ2-2	NA	NA	TGCAGTGCTAGAGATCCTCGACATGTCCCGAACACCGGGGAGCTGTTTTTT	CSARDPRHVPNTGELFF
TRBV24-1	TRBJ2-5	NA	few	TGTGCCACCAGTGATCGCGATCAGGGGAAAGAGACCCAGTACTTC	CATSDRDQGKETQYF
TRBV30	TRBJ1-2	TRBD1	few	TGTGCCTGGAGACAGGGGACCTATGGCTACACCTTC	CAWRQGTYGYTF
TRBV24-1	TRBJ2-3	TRBD1	NA	TGTGCCACCAGTGATACGGACAGGGGGGGAGATACGCAGTATTTT	CATSDTDRGGDTQYF
TRBV12-3/TRBV12-4	TRBJ2-3	NA	few	TGTGCCAGCAGTTTCGGTGGGTCAGCAGATACGCAGTATTTT	CASSFGGSADTQYF
TRBV5-1	TRBJ2-2	NA	few	TGCGCCAGCAGCGTACAGGATCGGGGCGGGGAGCTGTTTTTT	CASSVQDRGGELFF
TRBV6-5	TRBJ2-7	TRBD1	NA	TGTGCCAGCAGTTCGCCGGGGACAGGTCCTACCTACGAGCAGTACTTC	CASSSPGTGPTYEQYF
TRBV20-1	TRBJ2-4	NA	few	TGCAGTGCACAACTAGCTTTCACCAAAAACATTCAGTACTTC	CSAQLAFTKNIQYF
TRBV2	TRBJ2-7	TRBD1	few	TGTGCCAGCAGAAACCCACAGGGGTACGAGCAGTACTTC	CASRNPQGYEQYF
TRBV27	TRBJ2-5	TRBD2	NA	TGTGCCAGCAGTTTTTATCCCCCTTTCGGGCTAGCGGGAGAAGAGACCCAGTACTTC	CASSFYPPFGLAGEETQYF
TRBV7-8	TRBJ1-3	TRBD1	NA	TGTGCCAGCAGCGGACGGGACAGAGCGCTTTTTAGGAACACCATATATTTT	CASSGRDRALFRNTIYF
TRBV24-1	TRBJ2-2	TRBD1	NA	TGTGCCACCAGTGATCCCGACAGGGGCGGCACCGGGGAGCTGTTTTTT	CATSDPDRGGTGELFF
TRBV12-3/TRBV12-4	TRBJ1-1	NA	NA	TGTGCCAGCAGTCCCCACCCTCCGGGGCGCACTGAAGCTTTCTTT	CASSPHPPGRTEAFF
TRBV27	TRBJ2-7	NA	few	TGTGCCAGCAGTTTAAGGAGTCCTGACACAGCCTACGAGCAGTACTTC	CASSLRSPDTAYEQYF
TRBV5-1	TRBJ2-4	NA	NA	TGCGCCAGCAGCTTTGCGTCGAAAGCCAAAAACATTCAGTACTTC	CASSFASKAKNIQYF
TRBV24-1	TRBJ2-5	TRBD2	NA	TGTGCCACCAGTGATACCCTAGCGGGAGCAGAGACCCAGTACTTC	CATSDTLAGAETQYF
TRBV24-1	TRBJ2-5	TRBD2	few	TGTGCCACCAGTGATCCGGTAGCGGGAGTGGTGGAGACCCAGTACTTC	CATSDPVAGVVETQYF
TRBV27	TRBJ1-6	NA	NA	TGTGCCAGCAGTCTAATGGGTTCACCCCTCCACTTT	CASSLMGSPLHF
TRBV20-1	TRBJ1-2	NA	NA	TGCAGTGCTAAACTTACCGGAGGGTATGGCTACACCTTC	CSAKLTGGYGYTF
TRBV27	TRBJ2-1	TRBD1	few	TGTGCCAGCAGTACCCGGGACAGGGTCCGGGGCGGCAATGAGCAGTTCTTC	CASSTRDRVRGGNEQFF
TRBV15	TRBJ2-2	NA	few	TGTGCCACCAGCAGAGATAGAAACGGGGAGCTGTTTTTT	CATSRDRNGELFF